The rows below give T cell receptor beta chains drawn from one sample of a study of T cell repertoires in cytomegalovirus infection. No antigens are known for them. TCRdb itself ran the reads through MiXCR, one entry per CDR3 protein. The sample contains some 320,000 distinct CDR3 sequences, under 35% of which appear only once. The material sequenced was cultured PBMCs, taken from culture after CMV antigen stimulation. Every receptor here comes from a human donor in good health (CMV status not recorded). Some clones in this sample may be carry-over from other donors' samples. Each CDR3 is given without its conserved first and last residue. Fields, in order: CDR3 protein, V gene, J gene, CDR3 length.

CDR3aa: SASREADTEAF
v_gene: TRBV20-1
j_gene: TRBJ1-1
len: 11

CDR3aa: ASSFPVSAGGGETQY
v_gene: TRBV7-9
j_gene: TRBJ2-5
len: 15

CDR3aa: ASKPAINEKLF
v_gene: TRBV6-6
j_gene: TRBJ1-4
len: 11

CDR3aa: ASSYGTGWNTEAF
v_gene: TRBV6-6
j_gene: TRBJ1-1
len: 13

CDR3aa: LVRTSNQPQH
v_gene: TRBV23-1
j_gene: TRBJ1-5
len: 10

CDR3aa: ASSLVVSGYRYEQY
v_gene: TRBV7-8
j_gene: TRBJ2-7
len: 14

CDR3aa: SASSGGPLNEQF
v_gene: TRBV20-1
j_gene: TRBJ2-1
len: 12

CDR3aa: ASSWETGGYYGYT
v_gene: TRBV6-1
j_gene: TRBJ1-2
len: 13

CDR3aa: ASRGQAGGDF
v_gene: TRBV6-6
j_gene: TRBJ1-1
len: 10

CDR3aa: ASSLEWQVGSPLH
v_gene: TRBV5-1
j_gene: TRBJ1-6
len: 13

CDR3aa: ASSYRRLADFTQY
v_gene: TRBV6-2/TRBV6-3
j_gene: TRBJ2-3
len: 13

CDR3aa: ASSPRQAGELF
v_gene: TRBV7-2
j_gene: TRBJ2-2
len: 11

CDR3aa: ASGFRGEEGEAF
v_gene: TRBV12-5
j_gene: TRBJ1-1
len: 12

CDR3aa: ASSLDGANYGYT
v_gene: TRBV12-3/TRBV12-4
j_gene: TRBJ1-2
len: 12

CDR3aa: ASSLEGQGDYGYT
v_gene: TRBV5-6
j_gene: TRBJ1-2
len: 13

CDR3aa: ATSRSRAITPSGANVLT
v_gene: TRBV15
j_gene: TRBJ2-6
len: 17

CDR3aa: ATSMGQGAEAF
v_gene: TRBV15
j_gene: TRBJ1-1
len: 11